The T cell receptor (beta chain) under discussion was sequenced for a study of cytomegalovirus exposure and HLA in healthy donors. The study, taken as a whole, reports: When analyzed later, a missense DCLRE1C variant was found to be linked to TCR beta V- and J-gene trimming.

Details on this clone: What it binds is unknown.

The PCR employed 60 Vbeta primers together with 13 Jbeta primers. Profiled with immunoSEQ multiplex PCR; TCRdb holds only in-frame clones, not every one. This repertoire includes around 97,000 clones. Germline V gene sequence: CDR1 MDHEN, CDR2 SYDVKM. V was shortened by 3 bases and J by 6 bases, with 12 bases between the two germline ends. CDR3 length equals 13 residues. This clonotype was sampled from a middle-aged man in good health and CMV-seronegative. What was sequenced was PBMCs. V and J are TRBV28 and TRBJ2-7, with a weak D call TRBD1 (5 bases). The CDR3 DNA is TGTGCCAGCAGTTTGGTGGGGCTTCGCGAGCAGTACTTC. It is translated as CASSLVGLREQYF.